The subject of this entry is one T cell receptor (beta chain). Followed longitudinally, the Seattle patients had been enrolled during active infection. The germline gives CDR1 MNHEY, CDR2 SVGEGT. The CDR3 extends over 11 amino acids. V lost 0 bases to trimming and J lost 7 bases, with 3 bases between them. Study processing details: The authors estimated nucleated cell counts from reference gene primer amplification. This table comes from immunoSEQ multiplex PCR, and its TCRdb copy is limited to in-frame clones, with some not included. D and trimming come from the DNA, and the V and J calls and clone size come from that table. The sample carries hundreds of thousands of clones, about 86% recorded once. This sample is drawn from a study of blood T cell repertoires in COVID-19. For the study at large: Acute and convalescent COVID-19 specimens originated in the United States, Italy and Spain.

V usage is TRBV6-2 or TRBV6-3 and J usage is TRBJ1-1; D remains ambiguous. The clonotype was recovered from a woman in her seventies with COVID-19, enrolled during active disease. The sample comprised peripheral blood. CDR3 amino acids: CASSYSIEAFF. In nucleotides, the CDR3 is TGTGCCAGCAGTTACTCTATTGAAGCTTTCTTT.